This T cell receptor beta chain was recovered during a study of identical twins listed by TCRdb under 2016. Context from the whole study: The study deep-sequenced TCR alpha and beta repertoires from monozygotic twins, unrelated adults of various ages and cord blood to test whether fetal clonotypes persist. Replicate twin experiments were performed at different times using different library preparation protocols to rule out contamination.

The library was produced with 5' RACE. Sequencing was carried out with an Illumina HiSeq 2000. A universal primer binding site was introduced by template switching, and a unique molecular identifier was present in the final cDNA, enabling accurate counting of TCR cDNA molecules. Specific primers in the conserved constant-segment region were used to synthesize first-strand cDNA for TCR alpha and beta chains. To control for contamination, every cDNA library carried two barcodes: a SMART-Mk sample barcode plus Illumina barcodes. TruSeq adapter sequences, together with Illumina sample barcodes, were added in two successive PCR steps. Sequencing of the TCR alpha and beta cDNA libraries was done on the Illumina HiSeq platform using custom primers. The paper's data handling went like this. Raw reads were processed with MiGEC to extract unique molecular identifiers, and MiXCR was used to determine CDR3 positions. For each individual, recombination models were inferred using an EM algorithm with the repgenHMM and IGoR tools. The tcR package in R was used for shared clonotype analysis, with sharing normalized by the product of cloneset sizes. Out-of-frame nonproductive sequences were analyzed to study raw recombination free of thymic and clonal selection effects. TCRdb took the public reads, trimmed them with fastp at Q25, ran MiXCR for clone calling and kept in-frame beta chains. Every entry covers one CDR3 protein and lists the most common genes and DNA from its rows. Clone size and V and J calls follow TCRdb, not the original study. The sample has approximately 590,000 distinct CDR3 sequences on record, approximately 9.6% of them singletons. The top ten hold roughly 3% of the sample.

Results and caveats for the whole study, not just this receptor: Zero-insertion analyses could be partly confounded by invariant T cells such as MAIT and iNKT, though diverse VJ usage argued against such confounding for most clonotypes. Compared with coincidental sharing between unrelated individuals, out-of-frame TCR alpha sequences shared between twins showed an excess of sequences with low generation probability. Because the same donors could not be followed over many years, conclusions were based on cross-sectional statistical analysis. Recombination models systematically underestimated out-of-frame TCR alpha sharing in monozygotic twins but agreed with sharing between unrelated individuals. Abundant cord blood beta clonotypes had fewer insertions, young adult naive repertoires showed a similar but weaker trend, and memory repertoires showed no such trend. Excess twin sharing in beta out-of-frame sequences was weaker because fewer shared sequences lowered the signal-to-noise ratio.

The CDR3 contains 16 residues, cysteine and phenylalanine counted. Kept here is only the CDR3 DNA, which spans 48 bases and is read in frame from base 1. At the junction V is shortened by 0 bases and J by 0 bases, with 9 bases in between. Based on the germline V gene, the CDR1 and CDR2 sequences are KGHDR and SFDVKD. Every donor was a healthy Caucasian. The twin cohort consisted of three pairs of female monozygotic twins, all aged 18 to 29 years. The RNA used for TCR libraries was isolated from peripheral blood mononuclear cells. This clonotype has just a few counts. Its target antigen remains unknown. Nothing much larger sits one base from this clone, and base qualities are not available. The sample was also reused in another study, on yellow fever vaccine responses in identical twins. Looking at the second paper: According to the authors, the vaccine-induced T cell response in identical twins seemed to be partly convergent and partly specific to each individual. Focusing on identical twins, the study followed the T cell clones that responded to the vaccine, and did so with precision.

The rearrangement combines TRBV24-1 with TRBJ2-3; a tentative D call is TRBD1 (5 bases match). The sequenced material came from PBMCs. This clonotype was obtained from a woman younger than 35 in good health. The CDR3 reads CATSDLGASSTDTQYF. In nucleotides, the sequence is TGTGCCACCAGTGATTTGGGGGCCTCTAGCACAGATACGCAGTATTTT.